Following are 17 T cell receptor beta chains from one sample sequenced in a study of cytomegalovirus exposure and HLA in healthy donors. PCR was performed using 60 Vbeta and 13 Jbeta primers. Measured with immunoSEQ multiplex PCR; TCRdb has only the in-frame clones, and not every one. The top ten hold 1% to 1.5% of the sample, which has roughly 150,000 clones, 81% seen once. The sample consisted of PBMCs. All receptors come from a man aged 45-65 years in good health and CMV-seropositive.

The chain uses TRBV2 and TRBJ2-2; 7 bases line up with TRBD1. This CDR3 has 15 residues. V lost 6 bases to trimming and J lost 0 bases; unmatched junction nucleotides: 4. Germline assignment: CDR1 SNHLY and CDR2 FYNNEI. The CDR3 reads CASRGTDTNTGELFF. The CDR3 DNA sequence: TGTGCCAGCAGGGGGACAGATACGAACACCGGGGAGCTGTTTTTT.

The V call is TRBV28, the J call TRBJ1-1; 7 nucleotides align to TRBD1. CDR3 length equals 12 residues. The V gene's germline CDR1 is MDHEN and CDR2 SYDVKM. Unmatched junction bases numbered 3, after V lost 5 bases and J lost 6 bases. The CDR3 sequence: CASSRGRAEAFF. The CDR3 nucleotides are TGTGCCAGCAGTAGGGGGCGCGCTGAAGCTTTCTTT.

This chain uses TRBV2 with TRBJ2-5; D is perhaps TRBD2 (7 bases). Per germline, CDR1 SNHLY and CDR2 FYNNEI. The CDR3 length is 14 residues. V was pared by 3 bases and J by 5 bases, with 13 bases between. CDR3: CASSDAGRGETQYF. CDR3 nucleotides: TGTGCCAGCAGTGACGCGGGGAGGGGGGAGACCCAGTACTTC.

This clone was observed a handful of times. The rearrangement uses TRBV28 and TRBJ1-5, with D perhaps TRBD1 (5 bases). This CDR3 contains 12 residues. Trimming pared 7 bases from V and 11 bases from J, leaving 15 bases between. CDR1 is MDHEN and CDR2 is SYDVKM in the germline V gene. The CDR3 DNA is TGTGCCAGCACCCCCCTTCGGGGGGCCCAGCATTTT. Residues: CASTPLRGAQHF.

This chain joins TRBV2 and TRBJ2-1, with D perhaps matching TRBD1 (6 bases). Germline CDR1 SNHLY, CDR2 FYNNEI. The CDR3 consists of 11 residues. V lost 3 bases to trimming and J lost 12 bases, with 9 bases between them. The CDR3 loop reads CASSEVGGQFF. CDR3 in DNA: TGTGCCAGCAGTGAGGTAGGGGGGCAGTTCTTC.

The chain employs TRBV6-6 and TRBJ1-1, with D maybe TRBD1 (6 bases). Trimming cost V 2 bases and J 4 bases, with 8 bases left between them. The CDR3 length is 13 residues. Germline V gene data show CDR1 as MNHNY and CDR2 as SVGAGI (reference sequence). Here the CDR3 reads CASSYRGGTEAFF. CDR3 in DNA: TGTGCCAGCAGTTACCGAGGGGGCACTGAAGCTTTCTTT.

The rearrangement links TRBV5-1 to TRBJ2-5; no clear D. The CDR3 length is 14 residues. The ends were cut back, 4 bases at V and 0 bases at J, with 10 bases in the middle. Germline V gene sequence: CDR1 SGHRS, CDR2 YFSETQ. CDR3 bases: TGCGCCAGCAGCCTCGACTTGTACCAAGAGACCCAGTACTTC. This codes for CASSLDLYQETQYF. The full variable domain, with the rest looked up from reference TRBV5-1 and TRBJ2-5, is KAGVTQTPRYLIKTRGQQVTLSCSPISGHRSVSWYQQTPGQGLQFLFEYFSETQRNKGNFPGRFSGRQFSNSRSEMNVSTLELGDSALYLCASSLDLYQETQYFGPGTRLLVL.

V and J are TRBV28 and TRBJ2-2; a weak D match, TRBD2 (6 bases). Germline loops: CDR1 MDHEN, CDR2 SYDVKM. Trimming shortened V by 6 bases and J by 0 bases, and 17 bases separated the two germline ends. The CDR3 runs 17 residues. The CDR3 bases are TGTGCCAGCAGCCAAAAGTTAGCGGACCCGAACACCGGGGAGCTGTTTTTT. It yields the protein CASSQKLADPNTGELFF.

This clone was seen once. The chain is built from TRBV29-1 and TRBJ2-3; 10 nucleotides align to TRBD2. The junction had 3 bases not matched to a gene; V was cut back by 6 bases and J by 0 bases. Looked up from germline, CDR1 is SQVTM and CDR2 is ANQGSEA. This CDR3 has 14 residues. Here the CDR3 reads CSVALAGSTDTQYF. As DNA, the CDR3 is TGCAGCGTAGCACTAGCGGGGAGCACAGATACGCAGTATTTT.

The chain joins TRBV4-2 to TRBJ2-5; 11 bases are shared with TRBD2. The V segment lost 5 bases and the J segment 4 bases; nucleotides outside the gene matches: 9. This CDR3 spans 16 amino acids. CDR1 is LGHNA and CDR2 is YNFKEQ in the germline V gene. CDR3 in amino acids: CASSILLSGRGETQYF. CDR3 sequence (DNA): TGTGCCAGCAGCATTCTGCTTAGCGGGAGGGGAGAGACCCAGTACTTC.

This sequence joins TRBV4-3 and TRBJ2-1, with D hard to call. The V end lost 1 base, the J end lost 3 bases, and 7 bases lay between the germline ends. The germline V gene encodes CDR1 LGHNA and CDR2 YSLEER. CDR3 size: 14 residues. The CDR3 DNA follows: TGCGCCAGCAGCCAAGCCCGTTTCTACAATGAGCAGTTCTTC. This encodes CASSQARFYNEQFF.

There are a few counts of this clone. V gene TRBV29-1 combines with J gene TRBJ2-4, with D unresolved. CDR1 SQVTM and CDR2 ANQGSEA come from the germline V gene. This CDR3 region has 14 residues. V shed 1 base and J shed 3 bases, with 10 bases lying between them. Here the CDR3 reads CSVEVTANKNIQYF. In DNA form, the CDR3 reads TGCAGCGTTGAAGTTACAGCCAACAAAAACATTCAGTACTTC.

The rearrangement joins TRBV27 to TRBJ2-3; 9 bases match TRBD1. Germline lookup yields CDR1 MNHEY and CDR2 SMNVEV (reference sequence). This CDR3 is 16 amino acids long. Trimming at V came to 6 bases and at J to 5 bases, leaving 12 bases not matched to a gene. The CDR3 reads CASRMSWTGEGDTQYF. In DNA form, the CDR3 reads TGTGCCAGCAGGATGAGCTGGACAGGGGAAGGAGATACGCAGTATTTT.

The chain couples TRBV5-1 to TRBJ2-3; 9 bases map to TRBD2. J gave up 4 bases and V 2 bases, and 2 bases lay outside the gene matches. The CDR3 is made up of 14 amino acids. CDR1 and CDR2 from the germline V gene are SGHRS and YFSETQ. CDR3 nucleotides: TGCGCCAGCAGCTTTAGCGGGGGATCAGATACGCAGTATTTT. Protein: CASSFSGGSDTQYF.

The chain recombines TRBV6-1 with TRBJ1-5; D might be TRBD1 (5 bases). V lost 5 bases and J 3 bases, leaving 14 bases between the germline ends. The CDR3 spans 15 residues. Germline V gene data show CDR1 as MNHNS and CDR2 as SASEGT. For the CDR3, the DNA is TGTGCCAGCAGTATCGCCCAGGGTCCCAATCAGCCCCAGCATTTT. Translation: CASSIAQGPNQPQHF.

The chain carries TRBV4-1 and TRBJ2-7; tentatively, D is TRBD1 (7 bases). CDR3 length: 15 residues. Trimming removed 2 bases at V and 3 bases at J, with 14 bases between. Germline V gives CDR1 MGHRA, CDR2 YSYEKL. The CDR3 bases are TGCGCCAGCAGCCAAATGGAGGGGGCTATCTACGAGCAGTACTTC. Protein product: CASSQMEGAIYEQYF.

The chain is built from TRBV7-8 and TRBJ2-7; possibly TRBD1 for D (5 bases). V was cut by 2 bases and J by 3 bases, with 17 bases left in between. Germline V gene data show CDR1 as SGHVS and CDR2 as FQNEAQ. CDR3 length: 16 amino acids. The DNA for the CDR3 is TGTGCCAGCAGCTTAAGACAGCGCCTAATCGACTACGAGCAGTACTTC. This encodes CASSLRQRLIDYEQYF.